These T cell receptor beta chains were read from a single sample in a study of beta chain features in type 1 diabetes. Sequencing was performed with immunoSEQ multiplex PCR; in TCRdb, only in-frame clones are kept and a portion is missing. The sample contains roughly 400,000 clones, roughly 9.8% of which appear only once. The sample consisted of central memory CD4+ T cells from blood. The receptors were sampled from a man under 40 with type 1 diabetes. CDR3s include the opening cysteine and the closing phenylalanine or tryptophan. Each record gives: CDR3 DNA, CDR3 protein, J gene, clone size, V gene, D gene. The D gene is left open where the match is weak. Not every row has a clone size; where given, it reads once, few, many or a size class.

CDR3nt: TGTGCCAGCAGTGGACAGGGGAACACTGAAGCTTTCTTT
CDR3aa: CASSGQGNTEAFF
j_gene: TRBJ1-1
abundance: few
v_gene: TRBV6-1
d_gene: TRBD1

CDR3nt: TGTGCCAGCAGCTTACGCACAGAGATCACCGGGGAGCTGTTTTTT
CDR3aa: CASSLRTEITGELFF
j_gene: TRBJ2-2
abundance: few
v_gene: TRBV7-3
d_gene: .

CDR3nt: TGTGCCAGCAGTGACGAGACTAGCGGGAGTGGATACGAGCAGTACTTC
CDR3aa: CASSDETSGSGYEQYF
j_gene: TRBJ2-7
abundance: .
v_gene: TRBV6-1
d_gene: TRBD2

CDR3nt: TGTGCCAGCAGCAGGGACGGTGGGGATGACTCCTACGAGCAGTACTTC
CDR3aa: CASSRDGGDDSYEQYF
j_gene: TRBJ2-7
abundance: .
v_gene: TRBV5-5
d_gene: .

CDR3nt: TGTGCCAGCAGTGTCCCTCCGAGGAATGAGCAGTTCTTC
CDR3aa: CASSVPPRNEQFF
j_gene: TRBJ2-1
abundance: few
v_gene: TRBV6-1
d_gene: .

CDR3nt: TGCGCCAGCAGTGAGTACTCGGACGGGAGCCCTGAAGCTTTCTTT
CDR3aa: CASSEYSDGSPEAFF
j_gene: TRBJ1-1
abundance: few
v_gene: TRBV10-1
d_gene: .

CDR3nt: TGTGCCAGCAGCTTGGACAGGGGAATCCACGAGCAGTACTTC
CDR3aa: CASSLDRGIHEQYF
j_gene: TRBJ2-7
abundance: few
v_gene: TRBV11-2
d_gene: TRBD1

CDR3nt: TGTGCCATCAGTGAGTCCTCAGGGACAGCGCGCAGCTCCTACGAGCAGTACTTC
CDR3aa: CAISESSGTARSSYEQYF
j_gene: TRBJ2-7
abundance: .
v_gene: TRBV10-3
d_gene: TRBD1

CDR3nt: TGTGCCAGCAGCTTCAACAGGGTTAATGAGCAGTTCTTC
CDR3aa: CASSFNRVNEQFF
j_gene: TRBJ2-1
abundance: .
v_gene: TRBV11-1
d_gene: .

CDR3nt: TGTGCCAGCAGCCTAAGACTAGCGGGTGAGCAGTTCTTC
CDR3aa: CASSLRLAGEQFF
j_gene: TRBJ2-1
abundance: .
v_gene: TRBV7-6
d_gene: TRBD2

CDR3nt: TGTGCCTGGAGTGTCTTACAGGGGGATCAGCCCCAGCATTTT
CDR3aa: CAWSVLQGDQPQHF
j_gene: TRBJ1-5
abundance: .
v_gene: TRBV30
d_gene: TRBD1

CDR3nt: TGTGCCAGCAGCTTGACTAGCGGGAGCCGCACAGATACGCAGTATTTT
CDR3aa: CASSLTSGSRTDTQYF
j_gene: TRBJ2-3
abundance: .
v_gene: TRBV5-6
d_gene: TRBD2

CDR3nt: TGCGCCAGCAAGGAGGGTTCGGGCAATCAGCCCCAGCATTTT
CDR3aa: CASKEGSGNQPQHF
j_gene: TRBJ1-5
abundance: few
v_gene: TRBV5-1
d_gene: .

CDR3nt: TGTGCCACCAGCTTTAACAGAGCCTACGAGCAGTACTTC
CDR3aa: CATSFNRAYEQYF
j_gene: TRBJ2-7
abundance: few
v_gene: TRBV15
d_gene: .

CDR3nt: TGTGCCAGCGACGGACTATCTAGAGGCTACACCTTC
CDR3aa: CASDGLSRGYTF
j_gene: TRBJ1-2
abundance: .
v_gene: TRBV28
d_gene: .

CDR3nt: TGTGCCAGCAGCGTTGACAGGGGATATGGCTACACCTTC
CDR3aa: CASSVDRGYGYTF
j_gene: TRBJ1-2
abundance: few
v_gene: TRBV14
d_gene: TRBD1

CDR3nt: TGTGCCAGCAGTTTCCAAACAGGGAACTATGGCTACACCTTC
CDR3aa: CASSFQTGNYGYTF
j_gene: TRBJ1-2
abundance: few
v_gene: TRBV6-5
d_gene: .